A selection of T cell receptor beta chains follows, all from one sample in a study of cytomegalovirus exposure and HLA in healthy donors. Generated by immunoSEQ multiplex PCR, the TCRdb table keeps only in-frame clones and is missing some. Among about 120,000 clones listed, over 60% were seen once. Sequenced material: PBMCs. The receptors shown here come from a man between 18 and 29 years old in good health and CMV-seronegative. CDR3s include the opening cysteine and the closing phenylalanine or tryptophan. A D gene is named only where the DNA matches it firmly. Rows give clone size only sometimes, using once, few, many, or a class for an expanded clone.

J,size,V,D,DNA,CDR3
TRBJ2-5,-,TRBV9,-,TGTGCCAGCAGCGTAGAACAGGCCAAGCCTCAAGAGACCCAGTACTTC,CASSVEQAKPQETQYF
TRBJ1-2,few,TRBV7-9,TRBD1,TGTGCCAGCAGCTTAGACGCCGGGACAGGGGATGGCTACACCTTC,CASSLDAGTGDGYTF
TRBJ1-6,-,TRBV5-5,-,TGTGCCAGCAGCTTGAACAGCAATTCACCCCTCCACTTT,CASSLNSNSPLHF
TRBJ2-5,few,TRBV5-1,-,TGCGCCAGCAGCTTGGTGGGGCAACAGCGAGAGACCCAGTACTTC,CASSLVGQQRETQYF
TRBJ1-5,-,TRBV9,TRBD1,TGTGCCAGCAGCGTAGGCCCCGCCGGGACAGGGAATCAGCCCCAGCATTTT,CASSVGPAGTGNQPQHF
TRBJ2-2,-,TRBV7-6,TRBD1,TGTGCCAGCAGCTGGGGACAGGGTCATACCGGGGAGCTGTTTTTT,CASSWGQGHTGELFF
TRBJ2-7,-,TRBV30,-,TGTGCCTGGACATTGAGCTCCTACGAGCAGTACTTC,CAWTLSSYEQYF
TRBJ1-1,few,TRBV18,TRBD1,TGTGCCAGCTCACCGTGGACAGGGGGCCAGGGGAACACTGAAGCTTTCTTT,CASSPWTGGQGNTEAFF
TRBJ1-1,-,TRBV7-6,-,TGTGCCAGCAGCTTAGGACAGTTGAACACTGAAGCTTTCTTT,CASSLGQLNTEAFF
TRBJ2-7,-,TRBV27,-,TGTGCCAGCAGTTTATTGAGAGGCGGCTACCTGGACGAGCAGTACTTC,CASSLLRGGYLDEQYF
TRBJ2-5,once,TRBV20-1,TRBD1,TGCAGTGTTGCGACAGGGGAGACCCAGTACTTC,CSVATGETQYF
TRBJ1-2,once,TRBV27,-,TGTGCCAGCAGTTATGTAAGGGGCGGGGGCTATGGCTACACCTTC,CASSYVRGGGYGYTF
TRBJ2-7,-,TRBV18,TRBD2,TGTGCCAGCTCACCACTTGGCGGGAGGGCCTACGAGCAGTACTTC,CASSPLGGRAYEQYF
TRBJ1-1,-,TRBV10-2,-,TGCGCCAGCATCTCGGCAGGGATGGTCACTGAAGCTTTCTTT,CASISAGMVTEAFF
TRBJ2-1,-,TRBV27,-,TGTGCCAGCAGTTCCCATAGATCCTACAATGAGCAGTTCTTC,CASSSHRSYNEQFF
TRBJ2-3,-,TRBV11-2,TRBD2,TGTGCCAGCAGCTTAAGGGCACTAGCGGAGAGCACAGATACGCAGTATTTT,CASSLRALAESTDTQYF
TRBJ2-5,-,TRBV6-5,TRBD1,TGTGCCAGCAGTTACTACTCCGGGACAGAGGCGACCCAGTACTTC,CASSYYSGTEATQYF
TRBJ1-2,-,TRBV7-9,TRBD1,TGTGCCAGCAGCCCCGAGGACAGGGGGAATGGTCATGGCTACACCTTC,CASSPEDRGNGHGYTF
TRBJ1-5,-,TRBV28,-,TGTGCCAGCAACGAGGGAGAAACCTTTAATCAGCCCCAGCATTTT,CASNEGETFNQPQHF
TRBJ2-5,-,TRBV27,TRBD2,TGTGCCAGCAGTCCCCGGACTAGCCAGCAGTGGGCCCAGTACTTC,CASSPRTSQQWAQYF
TRBJ2-3,-,TRBV7-8,-,TGTGCCAGCAGCTTAGGCGCAGATACGCAGTATTTT,CASSLGADTQYF
TRBJ2-7,-,TRBV4-1,-,TGCGCCAGCAGCCAAGGGCCGCTCTCCTACGAGCAGTACTTC,CASSQGPLSYEQYF
TRBJ1-2,few,TRBV11-2,TRBD1,TGTGCCAGCAGAAGGGACAGAAACTATGGCTACACCTTC,CASRRDRNYGYTF
TRBJ1-2,-,TRBV16,-,TGTGCCAGCAGCCGGCAACAGCAGTCTAACTATGGCTACACCTTC,CASSRQQQSNYGYTF
TRBJ1-1,-,TRBV2,-,TGTGCCAGCTCTAGGGAGACGAACACTGAAGCTTTCTTT,CASSRETNTEAFF
TRBJ2-1,few,TRBV9,-,TGTGCCAGCAGCGTAGGAGAGAGAAATGAGCAGTTCTTC,CASSVGERNEQFF
TRBJ1-1,once,TRBV7-9,-,TGTTCCAGCAATCGGGGGGGAGATGAAGCTTTCTTT,CSSNRGGDEAFF
TRBJ2-3,-,TRBV29-1,-,TGCAGCGTTCAACAGGGATTGCCCACAGATACGCAGTATTTT,CSVQQGLPTDTQYF
TRBJ2-7,-,TRBV9,TRBD1,TGTGCCAGCAGCTCCATCCCGGACAGGGACGAGCAGTACTTC,CASSSIPDRDEQYF
TRBJ2-2,few,TRBV6-4,-,TGTGCCAGCAGTCGGGACTCAACGAACACCGGGGAGCTGTTTTTT,CASSRDSTNTGELFF
TRBJ2-5,-,TRBV27,-,TGTGCCAGCAGTTTTGCAGGAAGGGAGACCCAGTACTTC,CASSFAGRETQYF
TRBJ2-1,-,TRBV5-6,TRBD2,TGTGCCAGCAGCAGAATAGCGGGCACAACCTACAATGAGCAGTTCTTC,CASSRIAGTTYNEQFF
TRBJ2-3,-,TRBV7-2,TRBD2,TGTGCCAGCAGCCCCCCAACTAGCGGGGCTAGCACAGATACGCAGTATTTT,CASSPPTSGASTDTQYF
TRBJ1-2,-,TRBV6-6,TRBD1,TGTGCCAGCACCGAACCCCACCGACAGGGGAACTATGGCTACACCTTC,CASTEPHRQGNYGYTF
TRBJ1-1,once,TRBV30,-,TGTGCCTGGAGTGGGGGTGTGGGGAGCACTGAAGCTTTCTTT,CAWSGGVGSTEAFF
TRBJ2-2,few,TRBV4-3,-,TGCGCCAGCAGCCAAGAGGGGGCCAACACCGGGGAGCTGTTTTTT,CASSQEGANTGELFF
TRBJ2-7,-,TRBV5-1,TRBD2,TGCGCCAGCAGTAACCCGGGACTAGCAAACGAGCAGTACTTC,CASSNPGLANEQYF
TRBJ1-3,few,TRBV18,-,TGTGCCAGCTCACCAGGGGCAGGGTCTGGAAACACCATATATTTT,CASSPGAGSGNTIYF
TRBJ2-7,-,TRBV28,-,TGTGCCAGCAGTTTGAGCCTGATCGAGCAGTACTTC,CASSLSLIEQYF
TRBJ1-4,-,TRBV25-1,-,TGTGCCAGCAAAGGAACAGGAATCTCGGCAACTAATGAAAAACTGTTTTTT,CASKGTGISATNEKLFF